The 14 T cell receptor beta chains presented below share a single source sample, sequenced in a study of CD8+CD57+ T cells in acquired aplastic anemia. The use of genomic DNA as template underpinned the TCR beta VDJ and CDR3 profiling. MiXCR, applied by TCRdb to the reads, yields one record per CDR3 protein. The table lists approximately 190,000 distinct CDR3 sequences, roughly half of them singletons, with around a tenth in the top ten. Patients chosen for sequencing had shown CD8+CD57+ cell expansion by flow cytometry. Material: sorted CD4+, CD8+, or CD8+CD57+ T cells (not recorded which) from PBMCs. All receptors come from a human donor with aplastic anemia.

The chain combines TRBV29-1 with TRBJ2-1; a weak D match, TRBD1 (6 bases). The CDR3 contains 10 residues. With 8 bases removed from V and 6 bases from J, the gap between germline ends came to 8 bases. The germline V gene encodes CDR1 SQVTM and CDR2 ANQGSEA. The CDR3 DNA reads TGCAGCTTCAGGGGCAATGAGCAGTTCTTC. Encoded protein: CSFRGNEQFF.

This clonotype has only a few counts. CDR3 sequence: CASSLISGQPYEQYF. The CDR3 nucleotides read TGTGCCAGCAGTTTGATATCGGGACAGCCCTACGAGCAGTACTTC. The chain carries TRBV7-2 and TRBJ2-7, with TRBD1 identical over 7 bases. Trimming cost V 6 bases and J 2 bases; bases outside gene matches: 10. In germline, CDR1 is SGHTA, CDR2 FQGNSA. The CDR3 is 15 amino acids.

CDR3 sequence (DNA): TGTGCCAGCAGTTACGTCAATAGCGACGAGCAGTACTTC. It specifies CASSYVNSDEQYF. V usage is TRBV6-5 and J usage is TRBJ2-7; weak D call: TRBD2 (5 bases). V was cut by 2 bases and J by 5 bases, with 10 bases left in between. Germline lookup yields CDR1 MNHEY and CDR2 SVGAGI. CDR3 length: 13 amino acids.

The DNA for the CDR3 is TGTGCCAGCAGGCCCTCGCTACGGTCTATCACCGGGGAGCTGTTTTTT. Translated: CASRPSLRSITGELFF. This rearrangement joins TRBV6-1 to TRBJ2-2; D remains unclear. The V end was cut by 6 bases, the J end by 4 bases, with 18 bases between. The CDR3 sequence is 16 residues long. CDR1 is MNHNS, CDR2 SASEGT, per germline.

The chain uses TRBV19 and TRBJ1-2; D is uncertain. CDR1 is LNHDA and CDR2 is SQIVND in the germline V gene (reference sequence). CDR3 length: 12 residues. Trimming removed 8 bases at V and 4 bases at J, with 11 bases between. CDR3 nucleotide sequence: TGTGCCAGTCGAGCGGGCAGCTATGGCTACACCTTC. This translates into CASRAGSYGYTF.

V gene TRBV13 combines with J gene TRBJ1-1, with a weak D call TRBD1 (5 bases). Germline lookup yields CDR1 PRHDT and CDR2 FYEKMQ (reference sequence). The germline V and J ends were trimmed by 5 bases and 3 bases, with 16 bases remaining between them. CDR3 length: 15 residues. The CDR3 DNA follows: TGTGCCAGCAGCGCCGCGGGGAAGGGACACACTGAAGCTTTCTTT. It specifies CASSAAGKGHTEAFF. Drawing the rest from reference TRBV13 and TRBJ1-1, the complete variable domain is AAGVIQSPRHLIKEKRETATLKCYPIPRHDTVYWYQQGPGQDPQFLISFYEKMQSDKGSIPDRFSAQQFSDYHSELNMSSLELGDSALYFCASSAAGKGHTEAFFGQGTRLTVV.

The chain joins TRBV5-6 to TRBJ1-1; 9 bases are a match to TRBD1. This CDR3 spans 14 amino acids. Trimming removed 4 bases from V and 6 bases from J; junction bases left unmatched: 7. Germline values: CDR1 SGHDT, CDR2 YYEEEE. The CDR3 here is CASSRDRVYPEAFF. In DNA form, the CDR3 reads TGTGCCAGCAGCCGGGACAGGGTTTACCCTGAAGCTTTCTTT. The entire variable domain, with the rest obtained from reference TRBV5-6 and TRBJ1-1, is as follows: DAGVTQSPTHLIKTRGQQVTLRCSPKSGHDTVSWYQQALGQGPQFIFQYYEEEERQRGNFPDRFSGHQFPNYSSELNVNALLLGDSALYLCASSRDRVYPEAFFGQGTRLTVV.

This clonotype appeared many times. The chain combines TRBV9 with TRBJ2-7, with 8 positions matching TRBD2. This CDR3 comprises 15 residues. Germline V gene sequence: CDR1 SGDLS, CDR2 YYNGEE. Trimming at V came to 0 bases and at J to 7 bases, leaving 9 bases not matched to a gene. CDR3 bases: TGTGCCAGCAGCGTAGCTCGGTCGGGAGGGCGTGAGCAGTACTTC. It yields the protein CASSVARSGGREQYF.

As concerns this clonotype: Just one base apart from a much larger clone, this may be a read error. The CDR3: CASGLYGTPETQYF. The DNA for the CDR3 is TGCGCCAGCGGCTTATATGGGACACCAGAGACCCAGTACTTC. V is TRBV5-1 and J is TRBJ2-5, with TRBD1 as a possible D gene (6 bases). CDR3 length: 14 amino acids. CDR1 and CDR2 from the germline V gene are SGHRS and YFSETQ.

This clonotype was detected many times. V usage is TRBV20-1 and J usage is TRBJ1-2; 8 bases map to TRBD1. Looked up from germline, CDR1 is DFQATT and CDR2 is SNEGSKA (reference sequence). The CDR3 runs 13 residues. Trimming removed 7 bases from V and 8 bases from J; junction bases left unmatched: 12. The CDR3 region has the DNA TGCAGTGTCACCGGGACAGGCAGGTCAGGCTACACCTTC. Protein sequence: CSVTGTGRSGYTF.

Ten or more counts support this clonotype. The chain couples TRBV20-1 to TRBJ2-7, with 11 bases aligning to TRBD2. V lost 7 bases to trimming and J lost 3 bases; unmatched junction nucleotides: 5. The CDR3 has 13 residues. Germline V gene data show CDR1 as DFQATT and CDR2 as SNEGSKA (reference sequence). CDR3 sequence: CSVTSGSFYEQYF. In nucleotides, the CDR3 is TGCAGTGTTACTAGCGGGAGCTTCTACGAGCAGTACTTC.

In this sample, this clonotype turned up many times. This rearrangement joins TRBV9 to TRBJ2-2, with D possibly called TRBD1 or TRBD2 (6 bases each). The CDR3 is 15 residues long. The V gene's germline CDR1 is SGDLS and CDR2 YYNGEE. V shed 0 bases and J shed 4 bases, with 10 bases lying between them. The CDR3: CASSVAGALTGELFF. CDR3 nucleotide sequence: TGTGCCAGCAGCGTAGCGGGGGCGCTCACCGGGGAGCTGTTTTTT.

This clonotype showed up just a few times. The CDR3 DNA sequence: TGTGCCAGCAGCTTAGGTGGGGCAGATACGCAGTATTTT. Amino acids: CASSLGGADTQYF. This chain links TRBV7-3 with TRBJ2-3; D not resolved. Trimming removed 2 bases at V and 4 bases at J, with 7 bases between. From germline, CDR1 is SGHTA and CDR2 FQGTGA. The CDR3 loop spans 13 amino acids.

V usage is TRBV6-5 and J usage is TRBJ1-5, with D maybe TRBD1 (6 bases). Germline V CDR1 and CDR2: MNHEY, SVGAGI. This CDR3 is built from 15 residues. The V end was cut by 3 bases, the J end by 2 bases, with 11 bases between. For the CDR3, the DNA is TGTGCCAGCAGTTATTTAAGACAGGGCAATCAGCCCCAGCATTTT. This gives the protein CASSYLRQGNQPQHF.